This T cell receptor (beta chain) came from a study of cytomegalovirus exposure and HLA in healthy donors. Turning to the study itself: The same platform as the approximately 730 first-cohort repertoires was used for the 95 to 150 validation repertoires, a later analysis reported. Findings and limits, study-wide: A subsequent analysis found that TCR clusters from the first cohort also tended to co-occur in the 90 to 150 validation repertoires, with approximately 95% of cluster scores above 0. Most TCR sequences showed up rarely, but some public TCRs showed up in many donors.

V trimming: 1 base; J trimming: 6 bases; junction bases outside the gene matches: 5. CDR1 and CDR2 from the germline V gene are KGHSH and LQKENI. The CDR3 has 14 residues. The donors were members of the validation cohort, which comprised more than 90 subjects and was separate from the first cohort of 730 or so subjects. As regards this clone: Its antigen is still unknown.

Some clones are missing from TCRdb's copy, which holds only in-frame ones; the method was immunoSEQ multiplex PCR. The data hold a few hundred thousand clones, with around 86% observed a single time. The sequenced material came from PBMCs. The TCR sequence derives from a woman aged 18 to 35 in good health and CMV-seronegative. The chain employs TRBV18 and TRBJ1-2, with 7 bases fitting TRBD1. The CDR3 sequence is CASSPRQGLHGYTF. In DNA form, the CDR3 reads TGTGCCAGCTCACCACGACAGGGTTTACATGGCTACACCTTC.